This TCR beta chain was captured in a study of response to subunit inactivated influenza vaccine. The V segment lost 6 bases and the J segment 2 bases; nucleotides outside the gene matches: 6. Germline V gene sequence: CDR1 MDHEN, CDR2 SYDVKM. This CDR3 region has 15 residues. TCRdb fed the RT-PCR reads into MiXCR, producing one record per CDR3 protein. The sample has 550,000 to 800,000 distinct CDR3 sequences; approximately 15% are singletons. To note about this clonotype: Its antigen is currently unknown.

Study-wide results and caveats: Each seasonal influenza vaccination, the authors suggested, recruits few new T cells.

The sequence came from a man aged 50 to 60 who received an inactivated influenza vaccine. V gene TRBV28 combines with J gene TRBJ1-3; 8 bases align to TRBD1. Sequences were derived from PBMCs from blood, sampled approximately 15 days before vaccination. CDR3 bases: TGTGCCAGCAGGCGGACAGGGAGCCCTGGAAACACCATATATTTT. Protein product: CASRRTGSPGNTIYF.